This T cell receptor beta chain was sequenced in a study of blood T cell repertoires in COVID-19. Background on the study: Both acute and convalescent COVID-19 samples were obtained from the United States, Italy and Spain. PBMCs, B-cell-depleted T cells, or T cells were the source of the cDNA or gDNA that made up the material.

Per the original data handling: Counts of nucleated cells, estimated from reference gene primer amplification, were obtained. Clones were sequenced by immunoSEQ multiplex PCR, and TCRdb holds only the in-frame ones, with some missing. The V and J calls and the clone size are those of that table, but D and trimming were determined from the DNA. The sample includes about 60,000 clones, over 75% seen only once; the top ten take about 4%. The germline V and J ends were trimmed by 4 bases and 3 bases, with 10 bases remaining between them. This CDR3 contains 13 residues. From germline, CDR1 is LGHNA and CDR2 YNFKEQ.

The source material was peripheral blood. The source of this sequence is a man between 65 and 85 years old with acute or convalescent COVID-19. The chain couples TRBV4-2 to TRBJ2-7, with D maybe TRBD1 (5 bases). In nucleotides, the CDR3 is TGTGCCAGCAGCCCACGCACAGGCTACGAGCAGTACTTC. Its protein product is CASSPRTGYEQYF.